This TCR beta chain was retrieved from a study of CXCR3-negative and CXCR3-positive naive CD8 T cells (dated by TCRdb to the late 2010s). A note on the overall study: Some 150 million TRB reads were obtained in total, roughly 1.5 +/- 0.3 million reads per library. Data from roughly eleven donors, pooled across two independent experiments, went into the diversity and physicochemical repertoire analyses. For the TRBV-TRBJ cluster analysis, the naive subsets came from 5 or 6 donors, while the memory cells came from 3 donors.

Sequenced on a NextSeq 550. The Human TCR Profiling Kit (MiLaboratory) was used to prepare UMI-labeled 5' RACE TRB cDNA libraries. cDNA synthesis used the entire amount of extracted RNA, and PCR amplification then used the entire amount of cDNA produced. The libraries were made side by side, with each library going through the same number of PCR cycles. The study's processing was this. MIGEC and MiXCR extracted about 50,000 +/- 10,000 unique UMI-labeled TRB cDNA molecules per library, requiring at least two reads per UMI. On average, each library contained 40,000 +/- 10,000 functional in-frame TRB CDR3 nucleotide clonotypes without stop codons. After each sample was downsampled to 5000 UMI-labeled TRB molecules, VDJtools was used to calculate diversity metrics such as normalized Shannon-Wiener and Chao1. VDJtools was used to calculate clonotype-size-weighted physicochemical properties of the central five CDR3 residues, namely interaction energy, strength, volume and Kidera factor 4. TCRdb reprocessed the reads into one record per CDR3 protein sequence, lacking DNA. None of the V and J calls come from the authors' own analysis; TCRdb made them. For this sample, the table gives about 62,000 distinct CDR3 sequences. The ten largest clones represent 4.3% of the sample.

Here is what the overall study found, with its caveats: Both naive subsets had comparably high repertoire diversity, while memory CD8+ T cells had much lower repertoire diversity. Compared with CXCR3-negative naive cells, CXCR3-positive naive cells had TRB CDR3s with higher hydrophobicity (lower Kidera factor 4), lower energy, and higher strength and volume indices. Similar TRBV-TRBJ usage was shown by naive CXCR3-negative and CXCR3-positive cells from the same donor, whereas distinct patterns were shown by memory cells. Because surface CD5, which has been linked to self-reactivity in mice, was comparable between naive subsets, TCR interaction strength was also inferred from TRB CDR3 physicochemical properties. Freshly isolated PBMCs were used for most assays because CXCR3 expression partially decreased after cryopreservation.

A word on this clonotype: The specificity of this receptor is unknown.

The CDR3 starts with the cysteine, ends with the phenylalanine, and has 14 residues. No DNA sequence was recorded. As encoded in the germline V gene (reference sequence), CDR1 is SEHNR while CDR2 is FQNEAQ. Each CD8+ T cell subset was flow-sorted in triplicate, and a few hundred thousand cells per subset were placed directly into RLT lysis buffer. To keep memory contaminants out, a stringent definition of naive CD8+ T cells was applied: CD45RO-CCR7+CD27+CD95-. Peripheral blood mononuclear cells were isolated from buffy coats by standard density gradient centrifugation. A FACSAria III was used to flow-sort naive CD8+ T cells into CXCR3-negative and CXCR3-positive populations. Total RNA was extracted from sorted cells using an RNeasy Mini Kit.

The sample taken for sequencing was naive CXCR3- CD8+ T cells from blood. The cell subset or site label here, explained by the study, means: CD45RO-CCR7+CD27+CD95- naive CD8+ T cells lacking CXCR3 (TNR3-). This sequence uses TRBV7-9 and TRBJ2-1; without DNA, the TCRdb call of TRBD2 cannot be checked. This clonotype was sampled from a human donor in good health. Some clones in this sample may be carry-over from other donors' samples. The CDR3 corresponds to CASSGGGAYNEQFF.